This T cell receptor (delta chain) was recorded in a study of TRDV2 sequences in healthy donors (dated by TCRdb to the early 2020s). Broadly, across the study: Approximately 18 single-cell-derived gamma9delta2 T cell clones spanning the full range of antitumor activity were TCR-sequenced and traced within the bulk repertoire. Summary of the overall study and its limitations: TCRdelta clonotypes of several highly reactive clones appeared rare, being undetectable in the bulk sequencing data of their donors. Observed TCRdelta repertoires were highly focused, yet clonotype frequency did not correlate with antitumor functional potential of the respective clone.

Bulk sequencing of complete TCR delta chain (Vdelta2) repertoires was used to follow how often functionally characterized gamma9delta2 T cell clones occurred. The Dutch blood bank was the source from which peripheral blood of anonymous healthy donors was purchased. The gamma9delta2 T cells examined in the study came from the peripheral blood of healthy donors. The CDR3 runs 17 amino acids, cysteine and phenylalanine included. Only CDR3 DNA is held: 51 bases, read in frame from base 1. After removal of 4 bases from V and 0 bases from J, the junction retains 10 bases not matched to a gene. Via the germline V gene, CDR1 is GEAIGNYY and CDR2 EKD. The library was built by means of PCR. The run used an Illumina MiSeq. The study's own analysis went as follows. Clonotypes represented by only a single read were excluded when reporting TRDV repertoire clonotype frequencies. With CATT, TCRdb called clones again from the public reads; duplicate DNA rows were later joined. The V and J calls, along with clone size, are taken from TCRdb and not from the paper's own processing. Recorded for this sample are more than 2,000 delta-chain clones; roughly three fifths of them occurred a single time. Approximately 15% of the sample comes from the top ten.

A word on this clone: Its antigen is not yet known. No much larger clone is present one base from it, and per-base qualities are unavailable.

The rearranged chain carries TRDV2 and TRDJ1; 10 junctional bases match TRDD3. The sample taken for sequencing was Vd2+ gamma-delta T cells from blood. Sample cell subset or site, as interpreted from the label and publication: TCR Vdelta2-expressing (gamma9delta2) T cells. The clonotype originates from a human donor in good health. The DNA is TGTGCCTGTGAGCCACTGGGGGATTCTTCGTACACCGATAAACTCATCTTT. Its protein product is CACEPLGDSSYTDKLIF.